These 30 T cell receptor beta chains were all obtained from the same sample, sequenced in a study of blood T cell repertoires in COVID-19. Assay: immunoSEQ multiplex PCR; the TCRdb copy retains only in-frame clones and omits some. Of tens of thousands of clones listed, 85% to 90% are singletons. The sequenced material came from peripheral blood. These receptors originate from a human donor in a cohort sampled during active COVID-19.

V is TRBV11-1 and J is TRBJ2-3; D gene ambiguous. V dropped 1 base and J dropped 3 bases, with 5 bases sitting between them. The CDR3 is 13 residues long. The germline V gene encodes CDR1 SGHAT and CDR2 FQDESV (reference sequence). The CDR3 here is CASSLGLTDTQYF. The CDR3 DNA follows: TGTGCCAGCAGCTTAGGTCTTACAGATACGCAGTATTTT.

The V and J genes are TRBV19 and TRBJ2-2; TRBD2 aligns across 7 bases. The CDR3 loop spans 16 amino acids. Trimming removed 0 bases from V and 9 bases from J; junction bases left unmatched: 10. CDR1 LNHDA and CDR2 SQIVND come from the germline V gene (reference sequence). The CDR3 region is CASSIDRGTNPRELFF. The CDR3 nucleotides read TGTGCCAGTAGTATAGATCGCGGGACTAATCCTAGGGAGCTGTTTTTT.

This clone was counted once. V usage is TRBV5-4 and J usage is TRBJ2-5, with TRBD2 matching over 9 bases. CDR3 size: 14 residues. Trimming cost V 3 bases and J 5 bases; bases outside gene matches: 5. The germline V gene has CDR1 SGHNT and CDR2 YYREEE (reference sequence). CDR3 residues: CASSSDSGSETQYF. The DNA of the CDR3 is TGTGCCAGCAGCTCAGATAGCGGGAGCGAGACCCAGTACTTC.

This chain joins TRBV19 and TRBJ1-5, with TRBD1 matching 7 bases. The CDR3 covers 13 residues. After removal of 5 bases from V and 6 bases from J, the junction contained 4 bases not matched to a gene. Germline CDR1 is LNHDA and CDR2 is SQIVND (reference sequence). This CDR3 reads CASSFYRGQPQHF. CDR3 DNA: TGTGCCAGTAGTTTCTACAGGGGTCAGCCCCAGCATTTT. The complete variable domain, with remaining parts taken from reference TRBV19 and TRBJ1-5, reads DGGITQSPKYLFRKEGQNVTLSCEQNLNHDAMYWYRQDPGQGLRLIYYSQIVNDFQKGDIAEGYSVSREKKESFPLTVTSAQKNPTAFYLCASSFYRGQPQHFGDGTRLSIL.

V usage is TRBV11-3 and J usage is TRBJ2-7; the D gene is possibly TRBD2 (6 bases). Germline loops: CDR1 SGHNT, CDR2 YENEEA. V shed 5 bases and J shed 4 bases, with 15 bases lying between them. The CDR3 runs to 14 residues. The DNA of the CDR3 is TGTGCCAGCAGCCCCGGGGGAACTACTTACGAGCAGTACTTC. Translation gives CASSPGGTTYEQYF. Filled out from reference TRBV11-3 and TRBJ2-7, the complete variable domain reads EAGVVQSPRYKIIEKKQPVAFWCNPISGHNTLYWYLQNLGQGPELLIRYENEEAVDDSQLPKDRFSAERLKGVDSTLKIQPAELGDSAVYLCASSPGGTTYEQYFGPGTRLTVT.

The CDR3 nucleotides read TGTGCCAGCAGCCCACGGTCCGACACAGATACGCAGTATTTT. Protein: CASSPRSDTDTQYF. V usage is TRBV11-2 and J usage is TRBJ2-3; D gene uncertain. The CDR3 sequence is 14 residues long. The germline gives CDR1 SGHAT, CDR2 FQNNGV. Trimming removed 5 bases from V and 2 bases from J, with 11 bases in between.

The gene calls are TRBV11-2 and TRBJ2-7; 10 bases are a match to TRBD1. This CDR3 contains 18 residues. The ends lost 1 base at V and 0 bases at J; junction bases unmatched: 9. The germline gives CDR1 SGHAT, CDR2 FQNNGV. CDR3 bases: TGTGCCAGCAGCTTAGCGGCGACAGGGGGCCCGAGCTCCTACGAGCAGTACTTC. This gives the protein CASSLAATGGPSSYEQYF. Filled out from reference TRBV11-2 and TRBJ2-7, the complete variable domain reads EAGVAQSPRYKIIEKRQSVAFWCNPISGHATLYWYQQILGQGPKLLIQFQNNGVVDDSQLPKDRFSAERLKGVDSTLKIQPAKLEDSAVYLCASSLAATGGPSSYEQYFGPGTRLTVT.

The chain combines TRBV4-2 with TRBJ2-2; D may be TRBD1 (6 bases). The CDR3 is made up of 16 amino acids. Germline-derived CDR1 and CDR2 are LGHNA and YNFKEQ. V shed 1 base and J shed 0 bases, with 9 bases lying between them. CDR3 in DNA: TGTGCCAGCAGCCAAGGGGACACCGCGAACACCGGGGAGCTGTTTTTT. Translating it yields CASSQGDTANTGELFF.

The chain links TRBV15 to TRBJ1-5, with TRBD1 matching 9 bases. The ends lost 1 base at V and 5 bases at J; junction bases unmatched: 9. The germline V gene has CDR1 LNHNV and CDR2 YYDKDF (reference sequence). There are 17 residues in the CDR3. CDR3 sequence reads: CATSRGDLGQGDQPQHF. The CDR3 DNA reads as TGTGCCACCAGCAGAGGGGACTTGGGACAGGGCGATCAGCCCCAGCATTTT. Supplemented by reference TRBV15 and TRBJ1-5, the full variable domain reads DAMVIQNPRYQVTQFGKPVTLSCSQTLNHNVMYWYQQKSSQAPKLLFHYYDKDFNNEADTPDNFQSRRPNTSFCFLDIRSPGLGDTAMYLCATSRGDLGQGDQPQHFGDGTRLSIL.

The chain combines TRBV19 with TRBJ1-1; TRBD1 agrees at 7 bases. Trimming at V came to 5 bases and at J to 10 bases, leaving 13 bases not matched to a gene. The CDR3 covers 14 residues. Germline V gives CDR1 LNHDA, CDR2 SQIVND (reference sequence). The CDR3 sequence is CASSDQPTGAGAFF. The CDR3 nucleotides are TGTGCCAGTAGTGATCAACCCACAGGGGCTGGAGCTTTCTTT.

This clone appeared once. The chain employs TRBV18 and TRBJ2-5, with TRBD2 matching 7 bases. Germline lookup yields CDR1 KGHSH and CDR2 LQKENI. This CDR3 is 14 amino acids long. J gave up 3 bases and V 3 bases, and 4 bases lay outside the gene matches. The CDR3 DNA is TGTGCCAGCTCACCGAGCGGGGCAGAAGAGACCCAGTACTTC. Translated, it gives CASSPSGAEETQYF.

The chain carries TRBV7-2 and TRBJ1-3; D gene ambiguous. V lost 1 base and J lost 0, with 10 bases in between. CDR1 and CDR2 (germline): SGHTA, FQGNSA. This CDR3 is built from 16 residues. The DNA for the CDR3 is TGTGCCAGCAGCTTAGGACACGCGAACTCTGGAAACACCATATATTTT. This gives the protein CASSLGHANSGNTIYF.

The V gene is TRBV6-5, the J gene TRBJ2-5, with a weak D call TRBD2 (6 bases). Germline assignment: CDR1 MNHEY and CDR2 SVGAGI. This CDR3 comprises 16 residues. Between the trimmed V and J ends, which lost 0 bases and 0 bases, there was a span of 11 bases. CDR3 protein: CASSYSTGGYQETQYF. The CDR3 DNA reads TGTGCCAGCAGTTACTCGACTGGGGGGTACCAAGAGACCCAGTACTTC.

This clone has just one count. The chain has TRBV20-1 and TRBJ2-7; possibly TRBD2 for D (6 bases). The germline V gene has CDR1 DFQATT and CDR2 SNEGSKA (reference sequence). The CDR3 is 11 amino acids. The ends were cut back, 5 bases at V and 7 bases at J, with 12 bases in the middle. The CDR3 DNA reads TGCAGTGCTTGGGACTCGGTTGAGCAGTACTTC. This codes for CSAWDSVEQYF.

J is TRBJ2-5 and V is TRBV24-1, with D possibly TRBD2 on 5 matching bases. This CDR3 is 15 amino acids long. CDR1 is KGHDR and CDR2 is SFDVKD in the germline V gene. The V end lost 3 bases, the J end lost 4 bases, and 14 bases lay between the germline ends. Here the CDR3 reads CATSDPRGVGETQYF. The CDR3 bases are TGTGCCACCAGTGATCCCCGGGGAGTCGGAGAGACCCAGTACTTC.

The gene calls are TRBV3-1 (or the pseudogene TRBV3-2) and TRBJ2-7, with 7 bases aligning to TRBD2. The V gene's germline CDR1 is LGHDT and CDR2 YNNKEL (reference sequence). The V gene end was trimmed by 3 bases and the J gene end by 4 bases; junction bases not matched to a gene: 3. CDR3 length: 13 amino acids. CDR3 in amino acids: CASSQDGGYEQYF. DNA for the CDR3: TGTGCCAGCAGCCAGGACGGGGGGTACGAGCAGTACTTC.

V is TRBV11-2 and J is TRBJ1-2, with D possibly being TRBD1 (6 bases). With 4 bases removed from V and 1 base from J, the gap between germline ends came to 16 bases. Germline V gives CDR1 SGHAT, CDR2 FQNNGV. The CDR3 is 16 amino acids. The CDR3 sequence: CASSSNGQRFNYGYTF. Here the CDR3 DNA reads TGTGCCAGCAGCTCGAACGGACAGCGATTTAACTATGGCTACACCTTC.

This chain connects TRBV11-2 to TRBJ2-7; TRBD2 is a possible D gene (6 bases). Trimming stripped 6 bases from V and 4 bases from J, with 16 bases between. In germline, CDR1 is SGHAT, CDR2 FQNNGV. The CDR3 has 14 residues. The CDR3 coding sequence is TGTGCCAGCAGTCAGGCGGGGATCGGGTACGAGCAGTACTTC. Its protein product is CASSQAGIGYEQYF. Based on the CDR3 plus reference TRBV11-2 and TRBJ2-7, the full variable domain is EAGVAQSPRYKIIEKRQSVAFWCNPISGHATLYWYQQILGQGPKLLIQFQNNGVVDDSQLPKDRFSAERLKGVDSTLKIQPAKLEDSAVYLCASSQAGIGYEQYFGPGTRLTVT.

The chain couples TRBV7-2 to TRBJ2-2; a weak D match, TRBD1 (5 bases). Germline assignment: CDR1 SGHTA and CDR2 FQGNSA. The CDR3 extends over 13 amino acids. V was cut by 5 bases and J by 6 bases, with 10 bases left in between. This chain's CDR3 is CASSRARAGELFF. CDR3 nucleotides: TGTGCCAGCAGCAGAGCCAGGGCCGGGGAGCTGTTTTTT.

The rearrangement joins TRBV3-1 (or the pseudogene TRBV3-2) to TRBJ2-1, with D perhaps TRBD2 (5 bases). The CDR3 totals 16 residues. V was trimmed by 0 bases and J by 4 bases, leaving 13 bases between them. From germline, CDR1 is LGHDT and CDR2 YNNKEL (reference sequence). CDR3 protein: CASSQDEGSLYNEQFF. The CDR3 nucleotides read TGTGCCAGCAGCCAAGATGAGGGATCCCTTTACAATGAGCAGTTCTTC.

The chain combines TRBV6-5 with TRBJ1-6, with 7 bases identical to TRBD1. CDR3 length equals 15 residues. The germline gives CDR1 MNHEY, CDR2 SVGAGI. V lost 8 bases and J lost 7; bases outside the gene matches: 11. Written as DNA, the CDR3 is TGTGCCAGCCATGAGGAGGGGGCGCGGAATTCACCCCTCCACTTT. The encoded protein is CASHEEGARNSPLHF.

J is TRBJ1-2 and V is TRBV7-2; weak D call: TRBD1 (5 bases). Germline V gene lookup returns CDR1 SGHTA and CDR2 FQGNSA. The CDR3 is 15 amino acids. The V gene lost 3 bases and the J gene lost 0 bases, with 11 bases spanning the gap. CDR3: CASSFYRRANYGYTF. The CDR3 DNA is TGTGCCAGCAGCTTCTACAGGAGAGCTAACTATGGCTACACCTTC.

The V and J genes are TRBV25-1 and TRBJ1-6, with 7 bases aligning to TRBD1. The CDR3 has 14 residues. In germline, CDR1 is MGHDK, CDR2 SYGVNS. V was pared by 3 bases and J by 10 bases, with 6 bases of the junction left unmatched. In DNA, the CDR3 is TGTGCCAGCAGTGAGCAGGGGGTCGGGTCACCCCTCCACTTT. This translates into CASSEQGVGSPLHF.

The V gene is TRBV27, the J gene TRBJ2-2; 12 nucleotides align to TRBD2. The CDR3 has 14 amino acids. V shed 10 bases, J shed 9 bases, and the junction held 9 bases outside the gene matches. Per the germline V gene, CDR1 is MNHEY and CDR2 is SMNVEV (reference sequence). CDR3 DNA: TGTGCCACCCAACTAGCGGGGGGTACACGGGAGCTGTTTTTT. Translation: CATQLAGGTRELFF.

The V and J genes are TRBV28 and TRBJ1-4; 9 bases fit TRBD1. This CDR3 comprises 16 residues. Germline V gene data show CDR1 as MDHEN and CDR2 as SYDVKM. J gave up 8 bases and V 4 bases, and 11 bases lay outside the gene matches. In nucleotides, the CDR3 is TGTGCCAGCAGTTCACGGCGTTGGGACAGGGCCGAAAAACTGTTTTTT. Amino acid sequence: CASSSRRWDRAEKLFF.

CDR3 amino acids: CASSFRRQGAYEQYF. CDR3 nucleotide sequence: TGTGCCAGCAGCTTCCGTAGACAGGGAGCTTACGAGCAGTACTTC. The chain joins TRBV7-2 to TRBJ2-7; 7 bases line up with TRBD1. The J segment lost 4 bases and the V segment lost 3 bases, leaving 9 bases of the junction unmatched. The CDR3 sequence is 15 residues long. Germline CDR1 is SGHTA and CDR2 is FQGNSA.

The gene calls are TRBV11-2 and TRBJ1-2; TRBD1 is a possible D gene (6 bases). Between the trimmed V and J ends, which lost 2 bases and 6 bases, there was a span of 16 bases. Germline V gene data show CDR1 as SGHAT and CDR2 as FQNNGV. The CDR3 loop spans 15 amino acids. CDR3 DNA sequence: TGTGCCAGCAGCTTAATTTCAGGGGACGCGAATGGCTACACCTTC. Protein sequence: CASSLISGDANGYTF.

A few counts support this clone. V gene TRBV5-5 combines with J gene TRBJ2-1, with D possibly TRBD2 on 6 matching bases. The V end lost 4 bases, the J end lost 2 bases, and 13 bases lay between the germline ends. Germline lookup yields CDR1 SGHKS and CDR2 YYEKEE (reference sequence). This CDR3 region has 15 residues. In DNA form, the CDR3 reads TGTGCCAGCAGCATGGGACTTGCGACCTACAATGAGCAGTTCTTC. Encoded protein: CASSMGLATYNEQFF.

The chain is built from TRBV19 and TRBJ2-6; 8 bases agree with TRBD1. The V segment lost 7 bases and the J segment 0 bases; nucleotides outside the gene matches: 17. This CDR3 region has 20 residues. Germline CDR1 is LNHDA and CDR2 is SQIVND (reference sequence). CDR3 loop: CASNQFPSPGQDSGANVLTF. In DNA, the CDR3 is TGTGCCAGTAACCAATTTCCAAGTCCGGGACAGGACTCTGGGGCCAACGTCCTGACTTTC.

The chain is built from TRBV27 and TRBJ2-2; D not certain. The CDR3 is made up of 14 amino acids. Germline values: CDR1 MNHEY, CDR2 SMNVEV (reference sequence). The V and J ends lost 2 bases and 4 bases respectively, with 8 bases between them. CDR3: CASSLIQLTGELFF. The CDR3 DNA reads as TGTGCCAGCAGTTTAATACAGCTCACCGGGGAGCTGTTTTTT.